This TCR beta chain originates from a study of T cells in pancreatic ductal adenocarcinoma. Overall study results and limits: Tumor and blood clonality did not differ significantly, about 0.1 versus 0.07. Tumor samples had fewer productive templates and approximately 8-fold fewer unique clonotypes than blood.

With regard to this clone: As yet, its antigen is unknown.

The germline V and J ends were trimmed by 1 base and 1 base, with 7 bases remaining between them. CDR3 length: 14 amino acids. Germline CDR1 and CDR2: SGHTA and FQGNSA. The table came from immunoSEQ multiplex PCR; TCRdb's copy has only in-frame clones and leaves some out. The table shows more than 25,000 clones, with 90% to 95% occurring only once. No neoadjuvant therapy was given to the selected pancreatic ductal adenocarcinoma patients before their surgery. The material sequenced was PBMCs. This rearrangement joins TRBV7-2 to TRBJ2-5, with a possible D match to TRBD1 (6 bases). This TCR derives from a human donor with pancreatic ductal adenocarcinoma. The CDR3 loop reads CASSLDRAQETQYF. DNA of the CDR3: TGTGCCAGCAGCTTAGACAGGGCCCAAGAGACCCAGTACTTC.